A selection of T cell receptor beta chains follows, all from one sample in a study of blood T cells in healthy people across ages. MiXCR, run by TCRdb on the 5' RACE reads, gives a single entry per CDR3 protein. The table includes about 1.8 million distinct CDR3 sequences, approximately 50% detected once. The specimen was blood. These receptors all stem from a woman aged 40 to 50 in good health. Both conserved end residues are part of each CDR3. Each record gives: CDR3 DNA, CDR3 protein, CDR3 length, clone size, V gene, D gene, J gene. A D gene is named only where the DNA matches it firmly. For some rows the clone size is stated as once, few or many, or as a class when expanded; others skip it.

cdr3_nt: TGTGCCACCAGTGATACGCGGCCGGCTGGCACAGATACGCAGTATTTT
cdr3_aa: CATSDTRPAGTDTQYF
cdr3_length: 16
clone_size: -
v_call: TRBV24-1
d_call: -
j_call: TRBJ2-3

cdr3_nt: TGCGCCAGCAGCCAAGAGGCACGGCGACTTAGCACAGATACGCAGTATTTT
cdr3_aa: CASSQEARRLSTDTQYF
cdr3_length: 17
clone_size: many
v_call: TRBV4-3
d_call: -
j_call: TRBJ2-3

cdr3_nt: TGCGCCAGCAGCCAAGACGAATTGGGGGAGCAGTTCTTC
cdr3_aa: CASSQDELGEQFF
cdr3_length: 13
clone_size: -
v_call: TRBV4-1
d_call: -
j_call: TRBJ2-1

cdr3_nt: TGTGCCAGCAGCCAAGATCATGGAGAGACGGGGGAGCAGTACTTC
cdr3_aa: CASSQDHGETGEQYF
cdr3_length: 15
clone_size: -
v_call: TRBV3-1
d_call: -
j_call: TRBJ2-4

cdr3_nt: TGTGCCAGCCAAAGCCGGGACAGGGGTTACGAGCAGTACTTC
cdr3_aa: CASQSRDRGYEQYF
cdr3_length: 14
clone_size: -
v_call: TRBV5-5
d_call: TRBD1
j_call: TRBJ2-7

cdr3_nt: TGTGCCAGCAGCCGGCTAACTAGCGGGGGGGCCTACGAGCAGTACTTC
cdr3_aa: CASSRLTSGGAYEQYF
cdr3_length: 16
clone_size: -
v_call: TRBV3-1
d_call: TRBD2
j_call: TRBJ2-7

cdr3_nt: TGCAGCGTTGACGCGGGGGGGCGGATCAATGAGCAGTTCTTC
cdr3_aa: CSVDAGGRINEQFF
cdr3_length: 14
clone_size: -
v_call: TRBV29-1
d_call: TRBD2
j_call: TRBJ2-1

cdr3_nt: TGTGCCAGCACTCGACTCGACTTAGCGGGGCAACGCGGGACGGAGCAGTTCTTC
cdr3_aa: CASTRLDLAGQRGTEQFF
cdr3_length: 18
clone_size: -
v_call: TRBV7-2
d_call: TRBD2
j_call: TRBJ2-1

cdr3_nt: TGTGCCAGCAGCGTCCTTGGACAGGGCCCAGATACGCAGTATTTT
cdr3_aa: CASSVLGQGPDTQYF
cdr3_length: 15
clone_size: -
v_call: TRBV9
d_call: TRBD1
j_call: TRBJ2-3

cdr3_nt: TGTGCCAGCGAATCCGGACAGGGGTCATCCCAGTACTTC
cdr3_aa: CASESGQGSSQYF
cdr3_length: 13
clone_size: -
v_call: TRBV2
d_call: TRBD1
j_call: TRBJ2-5

cdr3_nt: TGTGCCAGCAGCTGGGCGACGCCGGGATCGCACTACGAGCAGTACTTC
cdr3_aa: CASSWATPGSHYEQYF
cdr3_length: 16
clone_size: -
v_call: TRBV5-6
d_call: -
j_call: TRBJ2-7

cdr3_nt: TGTGCCAGCAGCCTCGGACAGGGATTAAGGAATGAGCAGTTCTTC
cdr3_aa: CASSLGQGLRNEQFF
cdr3_length: 15
clone_size: -
v_call: TRBV5-5
d_call: TRBD1
j_call: TRBJ2-1

cdr3_nt: TGTGCCAGTAGTATAAGAGGGAACAGCGGCGTGGACGTCCTGACTTTC
cdr3_aa: CASSIRGNSGVDVLTF
cdr3_length: 16
clone_size: -
v_call: TRBV19
d_call: -
j_call: TRBJ2-6

cdr3_nt: TGTGCCAGCACCATAGGTCGGGGACTCGCCACAGATACGCAGTATTTT
cdr3_aa: CASTIGRGLATDTQYF
cdr3_length: 16
clone_size: -
v_call: TRBV5-6
d_call: -
j_call: TRBJ2-3

cdr3_nt: TGCGCCAGCAGCTTTAGCGGGGCTGAGCAGTTCTTC
cdr3_aa: CASSFSGAEQFF
cdr3_length: 12
clone_size: once
v_call: TRBV5-1
d_call: TRBD2
j_call: TRBJ2-1

cdr3_nt: TGTGCTAGTGCTCCGGGACAGGGGCTTACAAGCTCCTACAATGAGCAGTTCTTC
cdr3_aa: CASAPGQGLTSSYNEQFF
cdr3_length: 18
clone_size: -
v_call: TRBV12-5
d_call: TRBD1
j_call: TRBJ2-1